The sequence of this T cell receptor (beta chain) was determined in a study of cytomegalovirus exposure and HLA in healthy donors. Findings and limits, study-wide: TCR beta sequences reportedly predicted most subjects' HLA-A and HLA-B alleles accurately. Judged likely to be a sequencing artifact was a cluster of highly shared sequence variants.

60 Vbeta and 13 Jbeta primers were used in PCR. TCRdb's copy holds only in-frame clones and misses some; the assay was immunoSEQ multiplex PCR. The sample yields tens of thousands of clones, more than 60% seen once. In this sample, this clone turned up once. Its cognate antigen is unknown. The clonotype comes from a middle-aged man in good health and CMV-seronegative. Sequencing was done on a sample of PBMCs.

CDR3 bases: TGTGCCAGCACCGAGGGGACAGGCCAAGATACGCAGTATTTT. Translation gives CASTEGTGQDTQYF. The rearrangement links TRBV9 to TRBJ2-3, with 8 bases matching TRBD1. Germline assignment: CDR1 SGDLS and CDR2 YYNGEE. The CDR3 consists of 14 residues. The V gene end was trimmed by 6 bases and the J gene end by 5 bases; junction bases not matched to a gene: 8.